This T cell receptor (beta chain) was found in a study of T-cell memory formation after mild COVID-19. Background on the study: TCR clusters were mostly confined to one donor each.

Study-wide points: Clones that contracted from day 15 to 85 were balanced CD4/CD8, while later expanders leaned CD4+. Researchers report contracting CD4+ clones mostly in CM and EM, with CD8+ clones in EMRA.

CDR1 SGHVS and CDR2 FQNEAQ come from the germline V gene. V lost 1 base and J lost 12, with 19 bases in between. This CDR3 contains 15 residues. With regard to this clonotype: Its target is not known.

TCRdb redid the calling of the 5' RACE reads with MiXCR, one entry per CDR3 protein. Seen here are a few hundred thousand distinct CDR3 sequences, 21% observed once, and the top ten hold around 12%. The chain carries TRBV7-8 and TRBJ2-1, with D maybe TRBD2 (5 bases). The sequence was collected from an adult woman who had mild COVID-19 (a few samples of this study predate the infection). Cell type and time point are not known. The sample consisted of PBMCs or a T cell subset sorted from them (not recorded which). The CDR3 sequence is CASSLGTSGDMVQFF. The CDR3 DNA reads TGTGCCAGCAGCTTAGGTACCAGCGGAGATATGGTGCAGTTCTTC. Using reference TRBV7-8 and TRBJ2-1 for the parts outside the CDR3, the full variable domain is GAGVSQSPRYKVAKRGQDVALRCDPISGHVSLFWYQQALGQGPEFLTYFQNEAQLDKSGLPSDRFFAERPEGSVSTLKIQRTQQEDSAVYLCASSLGTSGDMVQFFGPGTRLTVL.